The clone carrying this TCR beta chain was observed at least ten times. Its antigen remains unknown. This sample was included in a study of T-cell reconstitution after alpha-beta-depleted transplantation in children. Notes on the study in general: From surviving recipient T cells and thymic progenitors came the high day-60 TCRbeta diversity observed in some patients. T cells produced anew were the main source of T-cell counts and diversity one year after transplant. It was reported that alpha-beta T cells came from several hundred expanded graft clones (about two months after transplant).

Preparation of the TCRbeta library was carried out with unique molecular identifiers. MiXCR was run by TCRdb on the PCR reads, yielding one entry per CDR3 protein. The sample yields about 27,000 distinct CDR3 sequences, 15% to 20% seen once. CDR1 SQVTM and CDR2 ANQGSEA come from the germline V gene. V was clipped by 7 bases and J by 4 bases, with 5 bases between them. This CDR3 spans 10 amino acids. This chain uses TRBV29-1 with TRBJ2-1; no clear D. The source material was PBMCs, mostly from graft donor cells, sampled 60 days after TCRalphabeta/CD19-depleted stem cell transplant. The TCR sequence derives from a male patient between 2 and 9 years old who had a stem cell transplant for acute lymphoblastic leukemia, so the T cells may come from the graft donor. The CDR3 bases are TGCAGCGCCGGATACAATGAGCAGTTCTTC. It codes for CSAGYNEQFF.